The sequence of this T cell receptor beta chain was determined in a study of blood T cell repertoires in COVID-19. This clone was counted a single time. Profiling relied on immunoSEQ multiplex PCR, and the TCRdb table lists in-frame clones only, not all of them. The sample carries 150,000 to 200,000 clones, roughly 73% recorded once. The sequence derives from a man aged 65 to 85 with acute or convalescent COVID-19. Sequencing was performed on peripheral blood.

The CDR3 DNA follows: TGTGCTAGTGGTTTGGAGACAGGGCCGCAGTACTTC. Its translation: CASGLETGPQYF. This chain links TRBV12-5 with TRBJ2-7, with TRBD1 matching over 7 bases. Germline trimming cut 1 base from V and 9 bases from J; bases unmatched to any gene: 3. Germline loops: CDR1 LGHNT, CDR2 FRNRAP. The CDR3 loop spans 12 amino acids.